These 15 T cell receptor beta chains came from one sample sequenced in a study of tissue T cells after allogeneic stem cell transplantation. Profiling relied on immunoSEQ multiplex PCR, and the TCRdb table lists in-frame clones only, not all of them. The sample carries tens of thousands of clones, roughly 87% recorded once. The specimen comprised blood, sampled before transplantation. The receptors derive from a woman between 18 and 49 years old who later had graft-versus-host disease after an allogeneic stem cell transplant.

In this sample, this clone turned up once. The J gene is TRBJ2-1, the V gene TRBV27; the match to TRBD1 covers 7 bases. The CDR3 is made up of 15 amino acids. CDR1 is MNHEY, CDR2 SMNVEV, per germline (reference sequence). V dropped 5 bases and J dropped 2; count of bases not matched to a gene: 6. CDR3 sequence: CASSHRDSTYNEQFF. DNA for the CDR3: TGTGCCAGCAGTCACCGGGACAGTACCTACAATGAGCAGTTCTTC.

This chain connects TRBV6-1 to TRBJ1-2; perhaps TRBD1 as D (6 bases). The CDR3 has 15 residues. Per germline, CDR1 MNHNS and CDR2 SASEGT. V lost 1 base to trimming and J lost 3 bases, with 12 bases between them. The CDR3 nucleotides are TGTGCCAGCAGTGAAGTTGTAAGGGGGTACTATGGCTACACCTTC. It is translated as CASSEVVRGYYGYTF.

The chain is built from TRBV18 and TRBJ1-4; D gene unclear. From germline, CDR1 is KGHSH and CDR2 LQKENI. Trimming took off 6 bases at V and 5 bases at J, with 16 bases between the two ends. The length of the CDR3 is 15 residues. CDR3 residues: CASSPPVKENEKLFF. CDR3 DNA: TGTGCCAGCTCCCCCCCGGTGAAGGAAAATGAAAAACTGTTTTTT.

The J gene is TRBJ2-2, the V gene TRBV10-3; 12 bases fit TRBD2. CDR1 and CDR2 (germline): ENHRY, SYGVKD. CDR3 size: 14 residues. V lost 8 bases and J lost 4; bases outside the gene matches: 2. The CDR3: CAIGLAGPTGELFF. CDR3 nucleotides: TGTGCCATCGGACTAGCGGGGCCCACCGGGGAGCTGTTTTTT.

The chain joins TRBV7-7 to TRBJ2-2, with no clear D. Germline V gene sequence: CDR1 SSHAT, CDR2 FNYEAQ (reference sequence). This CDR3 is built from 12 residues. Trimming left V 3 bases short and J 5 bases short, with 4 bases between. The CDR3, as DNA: TGTGCCAGCAGCTTGGATACCGGGGAGCTGTTTTTT. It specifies CASSLDTGELFF.

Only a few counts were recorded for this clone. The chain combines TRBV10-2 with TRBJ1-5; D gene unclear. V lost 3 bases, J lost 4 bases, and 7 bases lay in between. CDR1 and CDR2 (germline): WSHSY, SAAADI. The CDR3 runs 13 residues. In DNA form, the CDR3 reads TGCGCCAGCAGTGACTTCTTAAATCAGCCCCAGCATTTT. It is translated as CASSDFLNQPQHF.

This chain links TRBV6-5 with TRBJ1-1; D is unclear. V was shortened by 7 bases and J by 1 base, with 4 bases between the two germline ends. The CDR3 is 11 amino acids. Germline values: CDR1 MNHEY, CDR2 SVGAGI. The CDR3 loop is CASKENTEAFF. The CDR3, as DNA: TGTGCCAGCAAGGAGAACACTGAAGCTTTCTTT.

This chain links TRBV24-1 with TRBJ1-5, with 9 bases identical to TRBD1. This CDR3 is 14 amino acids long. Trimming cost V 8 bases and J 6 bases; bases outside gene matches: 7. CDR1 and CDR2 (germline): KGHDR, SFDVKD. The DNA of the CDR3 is TGTGCCACCACCGGGACAGGGAAGATTCAGCCCCAGCATTTT. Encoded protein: CATTGTGKIQPQHF.

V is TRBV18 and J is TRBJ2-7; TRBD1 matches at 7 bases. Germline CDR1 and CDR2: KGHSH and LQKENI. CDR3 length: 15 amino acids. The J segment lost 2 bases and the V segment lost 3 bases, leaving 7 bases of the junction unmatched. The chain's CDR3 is CASSPETGSPYEQYF. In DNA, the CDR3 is TGTGCCAGCTCACCCGAGACAGGGAGCCCCTACGAGCAGTACTTC.

The CDR3 bases are TGTGCCAGCAGCCGTACAACAGGCTACGAGCAGTACTTC. Translated, it gives CASSRTTGYEQYF. The J gene is TRBJ2-7, the V gene TRBV14, with D possibly TRBD1 on 5 matching bases. Between the trimmed V and J ends, which lost 4 bases and 3 bases, there was a span of 10 bases. There are 13 residues in the CDR3. The germline CDR1 and CDR2 sequences are SGHDN and FVKESK.

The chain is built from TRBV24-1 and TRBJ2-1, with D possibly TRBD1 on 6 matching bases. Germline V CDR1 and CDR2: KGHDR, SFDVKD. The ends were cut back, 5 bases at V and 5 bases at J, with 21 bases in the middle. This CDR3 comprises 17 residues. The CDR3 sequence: CATSAAFAGAPHNEQFF. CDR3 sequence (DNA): TGTGCCACCAGTGCCGCCTTTGCAGGGGCCCCCCACAATGAGCAGTTCTTC.

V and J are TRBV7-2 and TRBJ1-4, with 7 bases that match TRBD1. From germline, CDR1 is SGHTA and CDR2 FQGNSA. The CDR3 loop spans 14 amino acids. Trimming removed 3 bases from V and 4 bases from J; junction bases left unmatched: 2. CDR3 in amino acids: CASSFGTVNEKLFF. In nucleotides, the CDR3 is TGTGCCAGCAGCTTTGGGACAGTTAATGAAAAACTGTTTTTT.

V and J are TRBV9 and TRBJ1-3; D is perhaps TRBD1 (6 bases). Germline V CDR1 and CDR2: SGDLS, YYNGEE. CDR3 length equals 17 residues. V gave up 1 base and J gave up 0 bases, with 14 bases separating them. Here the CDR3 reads CASSVSGQSNSGNTIYF. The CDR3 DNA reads TGTGCCAGCAGCGTATCAGGACAGTCCAACTCTGGAAACACCATATATTTT.

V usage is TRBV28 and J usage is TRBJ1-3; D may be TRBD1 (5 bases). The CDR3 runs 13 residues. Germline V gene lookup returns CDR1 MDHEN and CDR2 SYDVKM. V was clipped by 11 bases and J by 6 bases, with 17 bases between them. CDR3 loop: CAHKKGRENTIYF. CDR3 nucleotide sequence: TGTGCCCACAAGAAGGGGCGGGAAAACACCATATATTTT.

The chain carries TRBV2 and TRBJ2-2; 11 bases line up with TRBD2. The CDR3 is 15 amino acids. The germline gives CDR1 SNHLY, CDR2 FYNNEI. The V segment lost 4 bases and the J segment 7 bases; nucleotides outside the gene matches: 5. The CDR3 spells CASSGLAGSNGELFF. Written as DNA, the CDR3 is TGTGCCAGCAGTGGACTAGCGGGAAGTAACGGGGAGCTGTTTTTT.